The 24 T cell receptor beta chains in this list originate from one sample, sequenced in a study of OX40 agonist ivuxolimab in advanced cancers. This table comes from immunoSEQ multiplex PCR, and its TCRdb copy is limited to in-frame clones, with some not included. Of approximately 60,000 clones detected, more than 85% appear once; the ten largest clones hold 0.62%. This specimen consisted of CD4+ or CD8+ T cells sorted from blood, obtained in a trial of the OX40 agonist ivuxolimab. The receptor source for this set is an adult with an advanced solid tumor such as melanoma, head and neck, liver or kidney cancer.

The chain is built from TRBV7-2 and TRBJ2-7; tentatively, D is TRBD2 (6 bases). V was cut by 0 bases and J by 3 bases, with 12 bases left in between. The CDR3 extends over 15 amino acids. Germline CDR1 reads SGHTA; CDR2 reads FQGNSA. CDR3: CASSLAGRAGYEQYF. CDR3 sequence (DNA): TGTGCCAGCAGCTTAGCCGGGAGAGCCGGCTACGAGCAGTACTTC.

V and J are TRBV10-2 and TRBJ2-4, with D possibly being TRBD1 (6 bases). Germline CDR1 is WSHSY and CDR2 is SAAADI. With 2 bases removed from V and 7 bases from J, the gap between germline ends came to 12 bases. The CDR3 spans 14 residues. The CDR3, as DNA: TGCGCCAGCAGTGAGGGCAGGGGTTTGAACATTCAGTACTTC. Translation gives CASSEGRGLNIQYF.

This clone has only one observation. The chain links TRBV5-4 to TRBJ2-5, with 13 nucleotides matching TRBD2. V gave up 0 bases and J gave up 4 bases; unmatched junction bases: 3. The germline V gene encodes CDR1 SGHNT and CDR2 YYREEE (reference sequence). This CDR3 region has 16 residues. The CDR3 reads CASSLGTSGGRETQYF. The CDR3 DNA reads TGTGCCAGCAGCTTGGGGACTAGCGGGGGCAGAGAGACCCAGTACTTC. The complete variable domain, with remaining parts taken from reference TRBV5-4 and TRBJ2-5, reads ETGVTQSPTHLIKTRGQQVTLRCSSQSGHNTVSWYQQALGQGPQFIFQYYREEENGRGNFPPRFSGLQFPNYSSELNVNALELDDSALYLCASSLGTSGGRETQYFGPGTRLLVL.

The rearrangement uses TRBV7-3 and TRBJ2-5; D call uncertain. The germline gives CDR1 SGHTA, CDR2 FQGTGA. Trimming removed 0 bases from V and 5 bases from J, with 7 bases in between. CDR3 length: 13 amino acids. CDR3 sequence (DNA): TGTGCCAGCAGCTTAACTTATACTGAGACCCAGTACTTC. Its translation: CASSLTYTETQYF.

This CDR3 reads CASSVEGQGYSPLHF. The CDR3 nucleotides read TGTGCCAGCAGCGTAGAAGGACAGGGATATTCACCCCTCCACTTT. The chain combines TRBV9 with TRBJ1-6, with 8 positions matching TRBD1. The CDR3 has 15 amino acids. The trim removed 0 bases at V and 8 bases at J, leaving 4 bases unmatched. From germline, CDR1 is SGDLS and CDR2 YYNGEE.

CDR3 amino acids: CASSYPGTGVAFF. As DNA, the CDR3 is TGTGCCAGCAGCTACCCCGGGACAGGCGTGGCTTTCTTT. The chain couples TRBV7-9 to TRBJ1-1; 8 bases fit TRBD1. V lost 4 bases to trimming and J lost 11 bases; unmatched junction nucleotides: 9. CDR1 SEHNR and CDR2 FQNEAQ come from the germline V gene (reference sequence). This CDR3 is built from 13 residues.

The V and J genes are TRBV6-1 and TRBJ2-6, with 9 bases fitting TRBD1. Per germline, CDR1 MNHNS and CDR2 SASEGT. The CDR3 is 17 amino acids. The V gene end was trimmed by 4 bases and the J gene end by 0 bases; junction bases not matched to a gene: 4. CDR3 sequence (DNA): TGTGCCAGCAGTGGGACAGGGGTCCCCTCTGGGGCCAACGTCCTGACTTTC. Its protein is CASSGTGVPSGANVLTF.

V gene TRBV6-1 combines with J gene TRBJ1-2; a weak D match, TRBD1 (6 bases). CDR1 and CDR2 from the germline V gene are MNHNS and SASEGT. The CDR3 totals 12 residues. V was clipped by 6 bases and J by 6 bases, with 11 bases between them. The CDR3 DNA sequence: TGTGCCAGCAGAAACGGACAGAATGGCTACACCTTC. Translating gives CASRNGQNGYTF.

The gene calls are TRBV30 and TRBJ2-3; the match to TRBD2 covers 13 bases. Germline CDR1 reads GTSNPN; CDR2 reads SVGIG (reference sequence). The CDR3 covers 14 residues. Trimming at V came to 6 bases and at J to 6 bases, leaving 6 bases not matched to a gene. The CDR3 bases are TGTGCCTGCCGGACTAGCGGGGGACTGGATACGCAGTATTTT. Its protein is CACRTSGGLDTQYF.

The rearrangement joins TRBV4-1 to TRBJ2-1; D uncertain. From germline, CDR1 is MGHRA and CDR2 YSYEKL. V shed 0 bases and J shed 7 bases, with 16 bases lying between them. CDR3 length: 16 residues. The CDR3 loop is CASSQDAGGSLNEQFF. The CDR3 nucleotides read TGCGCCAGCAGCCAAGATGCCGGTGGTAGCTTGAATGAGCAGTTCTTC.

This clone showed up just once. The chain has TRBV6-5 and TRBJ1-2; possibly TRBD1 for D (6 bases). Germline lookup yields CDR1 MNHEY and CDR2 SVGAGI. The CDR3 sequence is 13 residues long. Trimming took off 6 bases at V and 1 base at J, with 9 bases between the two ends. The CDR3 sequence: CASRQDSNYGYTF. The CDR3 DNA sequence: TGTGCCAGCAGACAGGACAGTAACTATGGCTACACCTTC.

DNA of the CDR3: TGTGCCAGTAGGCGGGGAACGAACACCGGGGAGCTGTTTTTT. Amino acid sequence: CASRRGTNTGELFF. The rearrangement joins TRBV19 to TRBJ2-2; TRBD2 might be the D (6 bases). Looked up from germline, CDR1 is LNHDA and CDR2 is SQIVND (reference sequence). With 6 bases removed from V and 0 bases from J, the gap between germline ends came to 8 bases. CDR3 length: 14 amino acids.

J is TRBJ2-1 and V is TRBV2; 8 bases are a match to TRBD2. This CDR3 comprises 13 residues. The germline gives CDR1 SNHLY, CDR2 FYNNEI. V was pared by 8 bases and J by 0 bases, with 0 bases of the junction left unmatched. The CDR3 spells CASREGSYNEQFF. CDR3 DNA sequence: TGTGCCAGCCGGGAGGGCTCCTACAATGAGCAGTTCTTC.

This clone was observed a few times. CDR3 amino acids: CAWSDRGYTF. In nucleotides, the CDR3 is TGTGCCTGGAGTGATCGAGGCTACACCTTC. The chain uses TRBV30 and TRBJ1-2, with unresolved D. This CDR3 region has 10 residues. Trimming cost V 1 base and J 8 bases, with 5 bases left between them. Germline assignment: CDR1 GTSNPN and CDR2 SVGIG (reference sequence).

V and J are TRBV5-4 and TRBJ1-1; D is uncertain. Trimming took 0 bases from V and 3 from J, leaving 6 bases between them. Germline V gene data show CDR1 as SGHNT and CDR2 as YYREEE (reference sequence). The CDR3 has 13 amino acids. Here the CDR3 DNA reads TGTGCCAGCAGCTTGGTGGCAGACACTGAAGCTTTCTTT. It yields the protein CASSLVADTEAFF. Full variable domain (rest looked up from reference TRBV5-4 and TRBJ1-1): ETGVTQSPTHLIKTRGQQVTLRCSSQSGHNTVSWYQQALGQGPQFIFQYYREEENGRGNFPPRFSGLQFPNYSSELNVNALELDDSALYLCASSLVADTEAFFGQGTRLTVV.

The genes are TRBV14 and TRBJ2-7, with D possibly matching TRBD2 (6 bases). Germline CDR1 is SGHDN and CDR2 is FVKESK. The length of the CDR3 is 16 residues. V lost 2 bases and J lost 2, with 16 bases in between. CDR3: CASSQYGGGRAYEQYF. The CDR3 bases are TGTGCCAGCAGCCAATACGGGGGTGGTAGGGCCTACGAGCAGTACTTC.

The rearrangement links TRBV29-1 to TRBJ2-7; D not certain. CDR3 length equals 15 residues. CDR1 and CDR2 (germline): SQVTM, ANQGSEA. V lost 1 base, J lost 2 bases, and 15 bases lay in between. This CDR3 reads CSVEVFTSWAYEQYF. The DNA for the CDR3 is TGCAGCGTTGAAGTTTTCACATCCTGGGCCTACGAGCAGTACTTC.

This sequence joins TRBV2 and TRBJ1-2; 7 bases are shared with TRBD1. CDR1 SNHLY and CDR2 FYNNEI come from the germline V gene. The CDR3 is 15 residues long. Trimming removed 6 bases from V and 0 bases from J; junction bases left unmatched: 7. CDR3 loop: CASRTYRGTNYGYTF. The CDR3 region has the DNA TGTGCCAGCAGGACCTACAGGGGAACTAACTATGGCTACACCTTC.

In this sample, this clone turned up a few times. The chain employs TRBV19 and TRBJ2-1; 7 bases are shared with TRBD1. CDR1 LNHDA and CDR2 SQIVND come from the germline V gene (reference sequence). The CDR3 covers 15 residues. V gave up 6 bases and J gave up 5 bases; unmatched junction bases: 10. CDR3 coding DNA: TGTGCCAGTAGCCCCCGACAGGGTGGGCACAATGAGCAGTTCTTC. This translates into CASSPRQGGHNEQFF.

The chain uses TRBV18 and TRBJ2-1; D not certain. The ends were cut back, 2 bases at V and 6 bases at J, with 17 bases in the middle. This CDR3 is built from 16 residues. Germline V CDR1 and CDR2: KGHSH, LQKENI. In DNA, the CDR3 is TGTGCCAGCTCACCAGGGTCACTAAACTTAGGCAATGAGCAGTTCTTC. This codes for CASSPGSLNLGNEQFF.

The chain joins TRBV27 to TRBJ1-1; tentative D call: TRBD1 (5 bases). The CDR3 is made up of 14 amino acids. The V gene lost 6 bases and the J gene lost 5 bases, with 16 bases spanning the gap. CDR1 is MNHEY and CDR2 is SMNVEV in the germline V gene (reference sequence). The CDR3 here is CASRYRGAKTEAFF. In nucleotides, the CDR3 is TGTGCCAGCAGGTATAGGGGCGCAAAGACTGAAGCTTTCTTT.

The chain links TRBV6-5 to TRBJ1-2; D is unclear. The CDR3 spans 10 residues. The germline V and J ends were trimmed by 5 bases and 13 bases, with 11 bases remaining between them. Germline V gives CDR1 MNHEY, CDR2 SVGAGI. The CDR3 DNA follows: TGTGCCAGCAGTGAATTAGGGATCACCTTC. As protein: CASSELGITF.

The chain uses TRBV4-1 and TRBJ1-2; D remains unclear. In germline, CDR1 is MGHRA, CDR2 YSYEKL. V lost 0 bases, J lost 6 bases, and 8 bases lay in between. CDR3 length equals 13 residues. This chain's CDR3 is CASSQELGHGYTF. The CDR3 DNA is TGCGCCAGCAGCCAAGAACTCGGTCATGGCTACACCTTC.

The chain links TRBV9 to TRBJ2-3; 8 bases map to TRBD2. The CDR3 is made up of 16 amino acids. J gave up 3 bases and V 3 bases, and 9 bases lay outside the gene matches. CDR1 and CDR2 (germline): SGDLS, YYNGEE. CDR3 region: CASSASLAGFTDTQYF. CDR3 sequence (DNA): TGTGCCAGCAGCGCGTCCTTAGCGGGGTTTACAGATACGCAGTATTTT.